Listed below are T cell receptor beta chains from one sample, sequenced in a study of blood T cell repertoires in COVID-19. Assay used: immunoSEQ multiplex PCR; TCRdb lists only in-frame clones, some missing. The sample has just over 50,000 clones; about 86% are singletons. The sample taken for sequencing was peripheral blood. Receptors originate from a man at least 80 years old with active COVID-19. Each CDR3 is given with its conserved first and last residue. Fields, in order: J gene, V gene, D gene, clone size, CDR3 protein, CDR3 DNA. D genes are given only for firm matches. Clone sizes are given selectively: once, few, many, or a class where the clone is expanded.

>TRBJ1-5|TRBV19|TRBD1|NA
CASSISDRAVQPQHF
TGTGCCAGTAGTATTAGTGACAGGGCCGTTCAGCCCCAGCATTTT
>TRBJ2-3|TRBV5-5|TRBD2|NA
CASSLGLAVTDTQYF
TGTGCCAGCAGCTTGGGACTAGCGGTCACAGATACGCAGTATTTT
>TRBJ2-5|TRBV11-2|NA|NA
CASSPQIQETQYF
TGTGCCAGCAGCCCGCAAATTCAGGAGACCCAGTACTTC
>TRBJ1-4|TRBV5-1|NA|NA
CASSLGADEKLFF
TGCGCCAGCAGCTTGGGAGCCGATGAAAAACTGTTTTTT
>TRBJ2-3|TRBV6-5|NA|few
CASSSPQRGTQYF
TGTGCCAGCAGTTCCCCCCAGAGAGGTACGCAGTATTTT
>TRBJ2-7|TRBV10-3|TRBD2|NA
CAISESGSGNRGGGYEQYF
TGTGCCATCAGTGAGTCGGGTAGCGGGAACAGAGGTGGAGGCTACGAGCAGTACTTC
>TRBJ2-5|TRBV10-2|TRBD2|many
CASTGLAGEGRETQYF
TGCGCCAGCACGGGACTAGCGGGAGAGGGCCGGGAGACCCAGTACTTC
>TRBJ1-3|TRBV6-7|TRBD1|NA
CASSYSGTGGTGNTIYF
TGTGCCAGCAGTTACTCAGGGACAGGGGGAACTGGAAACACCATATATTTT
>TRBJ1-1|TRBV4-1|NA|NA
CASSQDPTATGTMNTEAFF
TGCGCCAGCAGCCAAGACCCCACCGCCACAGGGACCATGAACACTGAAGCTTTCTTT
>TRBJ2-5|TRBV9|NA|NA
CASSVGGALETQYF
TGTGCCAGCAGCGTGGGGGGGGCGCTGGAGACCCAGTACTTC
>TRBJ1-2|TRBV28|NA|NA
CASSPPSRGNGYTF
TGTGCCAGCAGTCCCCCCAGCAGGGGAAATGGCTACACCTTC
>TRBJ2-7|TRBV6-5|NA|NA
CASSYSSGSSYEQYF
TGTGCCAGCAGTTACAGTAGCGGAAGCTCCTACGAGCAGTACTTC
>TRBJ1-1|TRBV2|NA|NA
CASWGGVGTEAFF
TGTGCCAGCTGGGGGGGAGTAGGGACTGAAGCTTTCTTT
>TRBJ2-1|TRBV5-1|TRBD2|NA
CASSLVTSGSNEQFF
TGCGCCAGCAGCTTGGTTACTAGCGGGAGTAATGAGCAGTTCTTC
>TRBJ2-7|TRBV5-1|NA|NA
CASSLDGGRISYEQYF
TGCGCCAGCAGCTTGGATGGGGGCCGTATTTCCTACGAGCAGTACTTC
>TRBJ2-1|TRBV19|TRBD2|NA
CASSTDPGLAGITPYNEQFF
TGTGCCAGTAGTACTGACCCGGGACTAGCGGGAATCACCCCCTACAATGAGCAGTTCTTC
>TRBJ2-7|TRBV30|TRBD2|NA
CAWSVGLAGVREQYF
TGTGCCTGGAGTGTAGGTTTAGCGGGAGTGCGCGAGCAGTACTTC
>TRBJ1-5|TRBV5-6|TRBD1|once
CASSVRDRVGNQPQHF
TGTGCCAGCAGCGTCCGGGACAGGGTGGGCAATCAGCCCCAGCATTTT
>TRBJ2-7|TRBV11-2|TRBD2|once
CASSLASGRVYEQYF
TGTGCCAGCAGCTTAGCTAGCGGGAGGGTATACGAGCAGTACTTC
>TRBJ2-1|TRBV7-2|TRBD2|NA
CASVTSGLGNEQFF
TGTGCCAGCGTTACTAGCGGGCTGGGGAATGAGCAGTTCTTC
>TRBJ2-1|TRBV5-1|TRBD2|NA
CASSRTSGSYNEQFF
TGCGCCAGCAGCCGGACTAGCGGGAGTTACAATGAGCAGTTCTTC
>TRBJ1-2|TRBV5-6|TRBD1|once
CASSPTPGGDYGYTF
TGTGCCAGCAGCCCAACTCCAGGGGGCGACTATGGCTACACCTTC
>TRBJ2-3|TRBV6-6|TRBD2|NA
CASSYLPGLGTDTQYF
TGTGCCAGCAGTTACCTCCCGGGACTAGGCACAGATACGCAGTATTTT
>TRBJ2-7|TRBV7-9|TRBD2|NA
CASSQTGLAGAYYEQYF
TGTGCCAGCAGCCAGACGGGACTAGCGGGAGCGTACTACGAGCAGTACTTC
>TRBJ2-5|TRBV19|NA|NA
CASTFGGSETQYF
TGTGCCAGTACCTTCGGAGGATCGGAGACCCAGTACTTC
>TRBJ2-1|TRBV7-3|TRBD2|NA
CASSTGTSGSNEQFF
TGTGCCAGCAGCACCGGGACTAGCGGGAGTAATGAGCAGTTCTTC
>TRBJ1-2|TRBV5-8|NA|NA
CASSQNRNYGYTF
TGTGCCAGCAGCCAAAACAGAAACTATGGCTACACCTTC
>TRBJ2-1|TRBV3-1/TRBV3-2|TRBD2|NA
CASSQTITSGFSSYNEQFF
TGTGCCAGCAGCCAGACTATTACTAGCGGTTTCAGCTCCTACAATGAGCAGTTCTTC
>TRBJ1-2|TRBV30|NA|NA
CAWKDTRKTSNYGYTF
TGTGCCTGGAAGGATACACGGAAGACAAGTAACTATGGCTACACCTTC
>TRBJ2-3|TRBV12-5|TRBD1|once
CASGSGQGTDTQYF
TGTGCTAGTGGTTCGGGACAGGGCACAGATACGCAGTATTTT
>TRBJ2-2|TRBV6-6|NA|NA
CASSYVTDYTGELFF
TGTGCCAGCAGTTACGTGACGGACTACACCGGGGAGCTGTTTTTT
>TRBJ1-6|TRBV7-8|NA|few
CASSLFKLRFALSSYNSPLHF
TGTGCCAGCAGCTTATTTAAACTCCGGTTTGCCTTGAGCTCCTATAATTCACCCCTCCACTTT
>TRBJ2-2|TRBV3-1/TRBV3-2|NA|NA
CASSLGGSRTGELFF
TGTGCCAGCAGCCTTGGGGGGTCGCGAACCGGGGAGCTGTTTTTT
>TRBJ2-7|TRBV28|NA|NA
CASSRPRGGFTYEQYF
TGTGCCAGCAGTCGGCCCAGAGGAGGGTTTACCTACGAGCAGTACTTC
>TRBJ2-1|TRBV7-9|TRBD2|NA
CASSLARELAGVYNEQFF
TGTGCCAGCAGCTTAGCGAGGGAACTAGCGGGGGTCTACAATGAGCAGTTCTTC
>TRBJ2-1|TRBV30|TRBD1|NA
CAWRPRDRDFSEFF
TGTGCCTGGAGACCAAGGGACAGGGATTTTTCGGAGTTCTTC
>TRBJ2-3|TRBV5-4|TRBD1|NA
CASSLDRGPTDTQYF
TGTGCCAGCAGCCTCGACAGGGGGCCCACAGATACGCAGTATTTT